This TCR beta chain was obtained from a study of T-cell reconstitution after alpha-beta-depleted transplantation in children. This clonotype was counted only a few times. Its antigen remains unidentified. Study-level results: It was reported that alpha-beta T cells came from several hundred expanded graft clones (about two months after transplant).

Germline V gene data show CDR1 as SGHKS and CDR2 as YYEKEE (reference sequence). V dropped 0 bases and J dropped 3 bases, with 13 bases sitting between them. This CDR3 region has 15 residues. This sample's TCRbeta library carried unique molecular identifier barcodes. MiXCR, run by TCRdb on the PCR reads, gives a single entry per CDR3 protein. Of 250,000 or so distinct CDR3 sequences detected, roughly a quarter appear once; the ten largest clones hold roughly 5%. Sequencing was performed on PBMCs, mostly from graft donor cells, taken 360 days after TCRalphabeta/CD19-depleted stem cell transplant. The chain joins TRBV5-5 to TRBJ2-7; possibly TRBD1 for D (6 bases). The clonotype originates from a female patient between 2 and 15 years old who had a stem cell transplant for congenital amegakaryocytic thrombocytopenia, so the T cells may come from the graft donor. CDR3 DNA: TGTGCCAGCAGCTTGGTGGAGCCGGACAGCTACGAGCAGTACTTC. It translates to CASSLVEPDSYEQYF. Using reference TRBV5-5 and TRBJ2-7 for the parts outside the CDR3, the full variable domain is DAGVTQSPTHLIKTRGQQVTLRCSPISGHKSVSWYQQVLGQGPQFIFQYYEKEERGRGNFPDRFSARQFPNYSSELNVNALLLGDSALYLCASSLVEPDSYEQYFGPGTRLTVT.